This T cell receptor (beta chain) is drawn from a study of sequential checkpoint blockade in melanoma. Study as a whole: Each arm's sequence ended with maintenance nivolumab.

Profiling relied on immunoSEQ multiplex PCR, and the TCRdb table lists in-frame clones only, not all of them. The profile covers roughly 5,200 clones, with over 65% appearing a single time and about 25% taken by the ten largest. The treatment was: randomized to nivolumab then ipilimumab (arm A) or the reverse (arm B). CDR3 length: 17 amino acids. The J segment lost 0 bases and the V segment lost 4 bases, leaving 7 bases of the junction unmatched. The germline V gene has CDR1 MRHNA and CDR2 SNTAGT. This clonotype was obtained from a human donor with melanoma. V and J are TRBV6-4 and TRBJ1-5; 9 bases fit TRBD1. The sample consisted of CD8+ T cells sorted from blood (inferred from file names), taken from a patient given nivolumab and ipilimumab in sequence. DNA for the CDR3: TGTGCCAGCAGTGGGGTGGGACAGGGTCATAGCAATCAGCCCCAGCATTTT. Amino acids: CASSGVGQGHSNQPQHF.